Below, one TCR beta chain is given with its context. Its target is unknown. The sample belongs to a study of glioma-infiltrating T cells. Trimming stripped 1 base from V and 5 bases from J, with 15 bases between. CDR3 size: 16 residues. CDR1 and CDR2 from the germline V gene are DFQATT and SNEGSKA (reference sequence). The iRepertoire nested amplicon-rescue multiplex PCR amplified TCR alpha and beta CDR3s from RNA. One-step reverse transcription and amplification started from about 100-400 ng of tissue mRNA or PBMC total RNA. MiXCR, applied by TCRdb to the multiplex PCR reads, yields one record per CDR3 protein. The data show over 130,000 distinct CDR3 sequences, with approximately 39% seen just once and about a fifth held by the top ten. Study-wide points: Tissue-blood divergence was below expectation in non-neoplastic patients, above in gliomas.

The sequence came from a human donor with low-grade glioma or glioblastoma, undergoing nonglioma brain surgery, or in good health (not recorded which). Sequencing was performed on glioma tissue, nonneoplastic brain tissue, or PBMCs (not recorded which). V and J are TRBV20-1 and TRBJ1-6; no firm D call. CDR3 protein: CSARGRGSVDNSPLHF. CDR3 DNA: TGCAGTGCTAGAGGCCGGGGAAGCGTCGATAATTCACCCCTCCACTTT.